The T cell receptor beta chain under discussion was sequenced for a study of identical twins. This clonotype came up many times. What it binds is unknown. Using its own MiXCR run on the 5' RACE reads, TCRdb lists one record per CDR3 protein. The data contain around 960,000 distinct CDR3 sequences, 12% of them singletons. Findings and limits, study-wide: Fewer insertions characterized abundant cord blood beta clonotypes, whereas memory repertoires showed none.

The CDR3 runs 18 residues. CDR1 MGHDK and CDR2 SYGVNS come from the germline V gene. J gave up 6 bases and V 1 base, and 11 bases lay outside the gene matches. This sample was shared with a second study, whose subject was yellow fever vaccine responses in identical twins.

Sequenced material: PBMCs. The TCR originated in a young woman in good health. The chain combines TRBV25-1 with TRBJ2-1; 11 nucleotides match TRBD2. Written as DNA, the CDR3 is TGTGCCAGCAGTGAATCGGGACTAGCGGTAACATTTGGCAATGAGCAGTTCTTC. Translating it yields CASSESGLAVTFGNEQFF.